Shown below are 24 T cell receptor beta chains from a single sample sequenced in a study of blood T cells in healthy people across ages. With a J-beta primer mix and a sample-barcoded 5' primer, a second PCR ran 7 to 11 cycles. TCRdb processed the 5' RACE reads anew with MiXCR; each CDR3 protein has one entry. The table lists roughly 1.9 million distinct CDR3 sequences, about 39% of them singletons. Sequenced input: blood. The origin of the receptors is a human donor in good health.

This clonotype was seen only a few times. This CDR3 reads CASSHRLVGEGSDTQYF. The CDR3, as DNA: TGTGCCAGCAGCCACCGACTCGTTGGGGAGGGATCAGATACGCAGTATTTT. The chain uses TRBV4-2 and TRBJ2-3; 7 bases fit TRBD2. V lost 3 bases and J lost 4; bases outside the gene matches: 13. The CDR3 totals 17 residues. Germline values: CDR1 LGHNA, CDR2 YNFKEQ.

V usage is TRBV4-1 and J usage is TRBJ2-4; D gene ambiguous. This CDR3 spans 15 amino acids. The V gene lost 2 bases and the J gene lost 9 bases, with 17 bases spanning the gap. Per germline, CDR1 MGHRA and CDR2 YSYEKL. The CDR3 spells CASSQIDSRSGIQYF. CDR3 nucleotide sequence: TGCGCCAGCAGCCAAATAGACTCGAGATCGGGCATTCAGTACTTC.

The chain links TRBV20-1 to TRBJ1-3; a weak D match, TRBD1 (5 bases). V was clipped by 0 bases and J by 4 bases, with 19 bases between them. Germline V gives CDR1 DFQATT, CDR2 SNEGSKA (reference sequence). The CDR3 totals 17 residues. The CDR3 nucleotides read TGCAGTGCTAGAGAATTCCTCTTCAGAGGGGACGGAAACACCATATATTTT. Protein: CSAREFLFRGDGNTIYF.

The table lists this clonotype with a few counts. The chain links TRBV28 to TRBJ2-5; D not resolved. CDR1 MDHEN and CDR2 SYDVKM come from the germline V gene. This CDR3 has 12 residues. V was shortened by 10 bases and J by 0 bases, with 9 bases between the two germline ends. This CDR3 is CATHRYQETQYF. Written as DNA, the CDR3 is TGTGCCACCCACAGATACCAAGAGACCCAGTACTTC.

This clonotype has just a few counts. The chain links TRBV20-1 to TRBJ1-6, with D tentatively TRBD1 (6 bases). CDR1 DFQATT and CDR2 SNEGSKA come from the germline V gene (reference sequence). CDR3 length: 13 amino acids. V shed 8 bases and J shed 6 bases, with 14 bases lying between them. CDR3: CSTITGSNSPLHF. CDR3 nucleotides: TGCAGTACAATAACAGGGTCTAATTCACCCCTCCACTTT.

This clonotype was seen a handful of times. The gene calls are TRBV7-2 and TRBJ2-5, with 10 bases lining up with TRBD1. The trim removed 2 bases at V and 5 bases at J, leaving 11 bases unmatched. The CDR3 sequence is 17 residues long. Germline V gene data show CDR1 as SGHTA and CDR2 as FQGNSA. CDR3 region: CASSLQGTGEPQETQYF. DNA of the CDR3: TGTGCCAGCAGCTTACAGGGGACAGGGGAACCGCAGGAGACCCAGTACTTC. The variable domain in full, with the rest retrieved from reference TRBV7-2 and TRBJ2-5, is GAGVSQSPSNKVTEKGKDVELRCDPISGHTALYWYRQSLGQGLEFLIYFQGNSAPDKSGLPSDRFSAERTGGSVSTLTIQRTQQEDSAVYLCASSLQGTGEPQETQYFGPGTRLLVL.

The J gene is TRBJ2-1, the V gene TRBV24-1; 10 bases align to TRBD1. J was trimmed by 4 bases and V by 4 bases; bases with no gene match: 12. The CDR3 totals 18 residues. The germline CDR1 and CDR2 sequences are KGHDR and SFDVKD. CDR3 sequence (DNA): TGTGCCACCAGTGACCCTGACACCGGGACAGGGGCATACAATGAGCAGTTCTTC. Translated, it gives CATSDPDTGTGAYNEQFF.

This clonotype was seen repeatedly, ten times or more. One junction end disagrees with the germline gene, perhaps due to a read error. This chain connects TRBV7-9 to TRBJ1-1; possible D gene TRBD1, 6 bases. CDR3 length: 12 amino acids. In germline, CDR1 is SEHNR, CDR2 FQNEAQ (reference sequence). The CDR3 DNA reads as TGTGCCAGCAGTTTAGGGACACCGGAAGCTTTCTTT. It yields the protein CASSLGTPEAFF.

This clonotype came up a few times. This rearrangement joins TRBV20-1 to TRBJ1-5, with D possibly matching TRBD1 (6 bases). Trimming stripped 6 bases from V and 4 bases from J, with 19 bases between. This CDR3 is 15 amino acids long. In germline, CDR1 is DFQATT, CDR2 SNEGSKA (reference sequence). CDR3 in amino acids: CSAVQRGPINQPQHF. As DNA, the CDR3 is TGCAGTGCCGTCCAACGGGGGCCTATTAATCAGCCCCAGCATTTT.

The rearrangement uses TRBV12-3 or TRBV12-4 and TRBJ2-1; D remains unclear. The ends were cut back, 6 bases at V and 0 bases at J, with 9 bases in the middle. The CDR3 length is 14 residues. The CDR3 bases are TGTGCCAGCAGCATCAGTGGCTCCTACAATGAGCAGTTCTTC. Amino acid sequence: CASSISGSYNEQFF.

The V call is TRBV12-3 or TRBV12-4, the J call TRBJ1-2; D call uncertain. This CDR3 region has 12 residues. The V and J ends lost 2 bases and 8 bases respectively, with 9 bases between them. The CDR3 reads CASSLPPQGYTF. The CDR3 nucleotides are TGTGCCAGCAGTTTACCGCCCCAGGGCTACACCTTC.

This clonotype came up many times. This rearrangement joins TRBV3-1 to TRBJ1-2; 9 bases line up with TRBD1. V was clipped by 6 bases and J by 6 bases; unmatched bases: 2. Germline V gene data show CDR1 as LGHDT and CDR2 as YNNKEL (reference sequence). This CDR3 has 12 amino acids. The CDR3 region has the DNA TGTGCCAGCAGGGGGACAGGGCATGGCTACACCTTC. This codes for CASRGTGHGYTF.

V is TRBV7-2 and J is TRBJ2-5, with D unclear. This CDR3 is 14 amino acids long. Looked up from germline, CDR1 is SGHTA and CDR2 is FQGNSA. The germline V and J ends were trimmed by 2 bases and 2 bases, with 9 bases remaining between them. CDR3: CASSLQAEQETQYF. CDR3 coding DNA: TGTGCCAGCAGCTTACAGGCAGAACAAGAGACCCAGTACTTC.

This clonotype was picked up a small number of times. The J gene is TRBJ1-5, the V gene TRBV28; D call uncertain. In germline, CDR1 is MDHEN, CDR2 SYDVKM. The CDR3 loop spans 17 amino acids. V lost 8 bases and J lost 0, with 20 bases in between. The CDR3: CASGPGSYTYSNQPQHF. For the CDR3, the DNA is TGTGCCAGCGGACCGGGAAGTTATACCTATAGCAATCAGCCCCAGCATTTT.

The rearrangement links TRBV28 to TRBJ1-1, with a weak D call TRBD1 (5 bases). V gave up 5 bases and J gave up 1 base, with 14 bases separating them. CDR3 length: 15 amino acids. CDR1 MDHEN and CDR2 SYDVKM come from the germline V gene. CDR3 region: CASSPTDRRNTEAFF. CDR3 coding DNA: TGTGCCAGCAGTCCGACCGACAGAAGGAACACTGAAGCTTTCTTT.

Comments on this clonotype: Its ends do not fully match the called genes, so a read error is possible. The chain carries TRBV27 and TRBJ2-1, with 8 bases identical to TRBD2. Germline CDR1 is MNHEY and CDR2 is SMNVEV (reference sequence). The CDR3 consists of 14 residues. DNA for the CDR3: TGTGCCAGCAGTCTTGGACTAGCCACGAATGAGCGGTTCTTC. Its translation is CASSLGLATNERFF.

A word on this clonotype: An end of the junction differs from the germline gene, which may be a read error. This chain uses TRBV4-1 with TRBJ1-2, with D unresolved. The germline gives CDR1 MGHRA, CDR2 YSYEKL. CDR3 length equals 12 residues. CDR3 in DNA: TGCGCCAGCAGCCCCGTAGCCGGGCGCTACATCTTC. This translates into CASSPVAGRYIF.

The V and J genes are TRBV5-1 and TRBJ2-3, with D perhaps TRBD1 or TRBD2 (6 bases each). The CDR3 spans 17 residues. V was shortened by 0 bases and J by 4 bases, with 18 bases between the two germline ends. CDR1 SGHRS and CDR2 YFSETQ come from the germline V gene. CDR3 amino acids: CASSLVRGLYPPDTQYF. DNA of the CDR3: TGCGCCAGCAGCTTGGTTCGGGGGCTATACCCACCAGATACGCAGTATTTT.

This clonotype was counted between two and nine times. The chain couples TRBV12-3 or TRBV12-4 to TRBJ2-7; a possible D gene is TRBD2 (5 bases). The ends were cut back, 3 bases at V and 4 bases at J, with 10 bases in the middle. This CDR3 is 13 amino acids long. In DNA, the CDR3 is TGTGCCAGCAGTTTTCGGACTGTATACGAGCAGTACTTC. This translates into CASSFRTVYEQYF.

This sequence joins TRBV7-2 and TRBJ1-2; D gene uncertain. Per germline, CDR1 SGHTA and CDR2 FQGNSA. There are 13 residues in the CDR3. V was pared by 1 base and J by 7 bases, with 10 bases between. CDR3 amino acids: CASSLDGEVGYTF. The CDR3 region has the DNA TGTGCCAGCAGCTTAGACGGGGAAGTTGGCTACACCTTC.

In this sample, this clonotype turned up a few times. V usage is TRBV7-2 and J usage is TRBJ2-7; 9 bases are shared with TRBD1. This CDR3 has 15 residues. Germline V lookup: CDR1 SGHTA, CDR2 FQGNSA. The J segment lost 0 bases and the V segment lost 4 bases, leaving 4 bases of the junction unmatched. The CDR3 region is CASSYGTGYSYEQYF. The CDR3 DNA is TGTGCCAGCAGCTACGGGACAGGGTACTCCTACGAGCAGTACTTC. The entire variable domain, with the rest obtained from reference TRBV7-2 and TRBJ2-7, is as follows: GAGVSQSPSNKVTEKGKDVELRCDPISGHTALYWYRQSLGQGLEFLIYFQGNSAPDKSGLPSDRFSAERTGGSVSTLTIQRTQQEDSAVYLCASSYGTGYSYEQYFGPGTRLTVT.

This clonotype was observed a handful of times. This chain joins TRBV20-1 and TRBJ1-4, with 9 bases that match TRBD1. CDR3 length equals 15 residues. The ends lost 7 bases at V and 2 bases at J; junction bases unmatched: 8. Germline CDR1 DFQATT, CDR2 SNEGSKA (reference sequence). The chain's CDR3 is CSVGTGLGTNEKLFF. The CDR3 DNA is TGCAGTGTTGGGACAGGGCTTGGGACTAATGAAAAACTGTTTTTT.

V and J are TRBV4-3 and TRBJ1-6; no clear D gene. V shed 0 bases and J shed 7 bases, with 13 bases lying between them. From germline, CDR1 is LGHNA and CDR2 YSLEER. The CDR3 runs to 16 residues. In DNA form, the CDR3 reads TGCGCCAGCAGCCAAGATCTAGGGCAGGACAATTCACCCCTCCACTTT. As protein: CASSQDLGQDNSPLHF.

This clonotype came up a few times. The CDR3 spells CAISEDEAPYEQYF. In DNA, the CDR3 is TGTGCCATCAGTGAGGATGAGGCTCCCTACGAGCAGTACTTC. The chain couples TRBV10-3 to TRBJ2-7; D gene unclear. Trimming took 2 bases from V and 2 from J, leaving 10 bases between them. CDR3 size: 14 residues. Germline V gives CDR1 ENHRY, CDR2 SYGVKD.